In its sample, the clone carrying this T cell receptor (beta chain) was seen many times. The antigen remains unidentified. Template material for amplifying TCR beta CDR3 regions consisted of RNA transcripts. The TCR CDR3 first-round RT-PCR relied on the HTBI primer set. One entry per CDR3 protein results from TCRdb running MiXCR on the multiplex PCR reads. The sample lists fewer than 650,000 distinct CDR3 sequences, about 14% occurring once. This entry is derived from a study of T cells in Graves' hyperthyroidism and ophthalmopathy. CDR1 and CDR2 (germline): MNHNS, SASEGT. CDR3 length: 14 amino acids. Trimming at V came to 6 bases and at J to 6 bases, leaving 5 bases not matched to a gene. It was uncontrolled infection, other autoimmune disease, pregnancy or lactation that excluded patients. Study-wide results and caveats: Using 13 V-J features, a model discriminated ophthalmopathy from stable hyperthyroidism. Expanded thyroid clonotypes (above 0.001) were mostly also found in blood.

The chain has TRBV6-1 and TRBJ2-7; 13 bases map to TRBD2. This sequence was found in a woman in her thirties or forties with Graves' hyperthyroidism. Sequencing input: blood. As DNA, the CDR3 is TGTGCCAGCAGCCGGACTAGCGGGAGTGGCGAGCAGTACTTC. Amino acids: CASSRTSGSGEQYF.